A single sample gave rise to the 11 T cell receptor beta chains below, sequenced in a study of T cells in Graves' hyperthyroidism and ophthalmopathy. The investigators amplified TCR beta CDR3 regions from RNA transcripts. TCR CDR3 underwent first-round RT-PCR with the HTBI primer set. TCRdb recomputed calls from the multiplex PCR reads with MiXCR, one row per CDR3 protein. The table includes approximately 590,000 distinct CDR3 sequences, just over 45% detected once. The sequenced material came from peripheral blood or thyroid tissue (not recorded which). The receptors come from a young woman with Graves' hyperthyroidism.

As concerns this clonotype: This CDR3 fails to terminate in the conserved phenylalanine or tryptophan, so it likely reflects a read error. Because the CDR3's place on the DNA is in doubt, the DNA is left out and the CDR3 is given as listed by TCRdb. The chain links TRBV24-1 to TRBJ2-6. The CDR3 spans 10 residues, counting both ends. CDR1 KGHDR and CDR2 SFDVKD come from the germline V gene. The CDR3 loop is CATSGRFGTS.

The rearrangement uses TRBV10-2 and TRBJ2-7, with 8 bases fitting TRBD2. The germline CDR1 and CDR2 sequences are WSHSY and SAAADI. With 4 bases clipped from V and 0 bases from J, the junction kept 8 bases outside the gene matches. The CDR3 sequence is 16 residues long. The CDR3 DNA sequence: TGCGCCAGCAGTGGGTCGACTAGCGCCTACTCCTACGAGCAGTACTTC. It specifies CASSGSTSAYSYEQYF.

This clonotype was counted ten times or more. CDR3 region: CASSLGDRGRNQPQHF. DNA of the CDR3: TGTGCCAGCAGTCTGGGGGACAGGGGGCGCAATCAGCCCCAGCATTTT. The V gene is TRBV7-9, the J gene TRBJ1-5; 12 nucleotides align to TRBD1. The CDR3 runs to 16 residues. CDR1 is SEHNR and CDR2 is FQNEAQ in the germline V gene (reference sequence). V shed 6 bases, J shed 2 bases, and the junction held 5 bases outside the gene matches.

This clonotype was observed a handful of times. This CDR3 reads CASTLDSGYEQYF. DNA of the CDR3: TGTGCCAGCACCCTAGACAGCGGCTACGAGCAGTACTTC. V and J are TRBV7-9 and TRBJ2-7, with D possibly called TRBD1 or TRBD2 (5 bases each). The CDR3 is made up of 13 amino acids. V was pared by 7 bases and J by 3 bases, with 13 bases between. Looked up from germline, CDR1 is SEHNR and CDR2 is FQNEAQ (reference sequence).

This sequence joins TRBV10-3 and TRBJ2-5; D tentatively reads TRBD1 or TRBD2 (6 bases each). V gave up 6 bases and J gave up 2 bases, with 16 bases separating them. Germline V gene data show CDR1 as ENHRY and CDR2 as SYGVKD. This CDR3 spans 15 amino acids. The DNA for the CDR3 is TGTGCCATCAGGTCAGAGGGGGGTAAACAAGAGACCCAGTACTTC. This sequence encodes CAIRSEGGKQETQYF.

The V and J genes are TRBV2 and TRBJ1-1; D call uncertain. Germline values: CDR1 SNHLY, CDR2 FYNNEI. Trimming pared 10 bases from V and 3 bases from J, leaving 18 bases between. The CDR3 consists of 14 residues. The CDR3 sequence is CATSKHGTDTEAFF. DNA for the CDR3: TGTGCCACCTCAAAACACGGAACAGACACTGAAGCTTTCTTT.

The chain carries TRBV20-1 and TRBJ1-4; 8 bases are shared with TRBD1. The CDR3 is 14 residues long. Trimming cost V 1 base and J 3 bases; bases outside gene matches: 1. Germline V gives CDR1 DFQATT, CDR2 SNEGSKA (reference sequence). The CDR3 is CSARGDRSNEKLFF. In DNA form, the CDR3 reads TGCAGTGCTAGAGGGGACAGGTCTAATGAAAAACTGTTTTTT.

Regarding this clonotype: The missing conserved phenylalanine or tryptophan at the end of this CDR3 makes a read error likely. The V call is TRBV19, the J call TRBJ1-5; D is uncertain. The CDR3 spans 12 residues. Germline assignment: CDR1 LNHDA and CDR2 SQIVND (reference sequence). The V and J ends lost 1 base and 4 bases respectively, with 2 bases between them. This CDR3 is CASSIGNQPQHS. CDR3 DNA: TGTGCCAGTAGTATAGGGAATCAGCCCCAGCATTCT.

V gene TRBV10-3 combines with J gene TRBJ1-6; TRBD1 agrees at 12 bases. Germline loops: CDR1 ENHRY, CDR2 SYGVKD. CDR3 size: 14 residues. Trimming took 10 bases from V and 5 from J; bases not matched to a gene: 3. CDR3 bases: TGTGCCACCTGGGACAGGGGGCATAATTCACCCCTCCACTTT. Its translation is CATWDRGHNSPLHF.

The V call is TRBV11-2, the J call TRBJ1-1; no definite D call. Germline CDR1 and CDR2: SGHAT and FQNNGV. This CDR3 has 15 residues. Trimming took 1 base from V and 0 from J, leaving 9 bases between them. In DNA form, the CDR3 reads TGTGCCAGCAGCTTAGGTTCAGCCCTGAACACTGAAGCTTTCTTT. The encoded protein is CASSLGSALNTEAFF. Using reference TRBV11-2 and TRBJ1-1 for the parts outside the CDR3, the full variable domain is EAGVAQSPRYKIIEKRQSVAFWCNPISGHATLYWYQQILGQGPKLLIQFQNNGVVDDSQLPKDRFSAERLKGVDSTLKIQPAKLEDSAVYLCASSLGSALNTEAFFGQGTRLTVV.

This clonotype was counted at least ten times. The chain couples TRBV10-3 to TRBJ1-2, with TRBD1 matching over 7 bases. V lost 8 bases and J lost 8; bases outside the gene matches: 8. Germline assignment: CDR1 ENHRY and CDR2 SYGVKD. This CDR3 region has 12 residues. Here the CDR3 DNA reads TGTGCCATCCGACAGGGATCGGGGGGCTACACCTTC. Protein: CAIRQGSGGYTF.